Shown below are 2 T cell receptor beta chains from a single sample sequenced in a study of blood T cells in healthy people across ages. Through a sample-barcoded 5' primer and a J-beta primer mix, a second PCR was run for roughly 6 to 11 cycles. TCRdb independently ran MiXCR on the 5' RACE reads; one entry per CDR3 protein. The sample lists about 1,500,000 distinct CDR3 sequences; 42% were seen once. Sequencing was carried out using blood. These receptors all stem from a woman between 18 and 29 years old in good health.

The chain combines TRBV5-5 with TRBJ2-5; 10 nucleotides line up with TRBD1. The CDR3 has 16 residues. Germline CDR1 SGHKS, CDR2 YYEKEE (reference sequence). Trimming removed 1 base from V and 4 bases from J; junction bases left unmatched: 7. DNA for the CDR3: TGTGCCAGCAGCTTGCACCCGGGACAGGGGATAGAGACCCAGTACTTC. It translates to CASSLHPGQGIETQYF.

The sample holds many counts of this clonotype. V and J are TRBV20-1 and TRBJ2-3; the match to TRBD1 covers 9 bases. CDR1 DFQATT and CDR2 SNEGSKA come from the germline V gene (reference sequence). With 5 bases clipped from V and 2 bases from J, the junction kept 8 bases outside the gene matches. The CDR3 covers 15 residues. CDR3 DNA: TGCAGTGCTGGGAGACAGGGGGGACCCACAGATACGCAGTATTTT. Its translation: CSAGRQGGPTDTQYF.